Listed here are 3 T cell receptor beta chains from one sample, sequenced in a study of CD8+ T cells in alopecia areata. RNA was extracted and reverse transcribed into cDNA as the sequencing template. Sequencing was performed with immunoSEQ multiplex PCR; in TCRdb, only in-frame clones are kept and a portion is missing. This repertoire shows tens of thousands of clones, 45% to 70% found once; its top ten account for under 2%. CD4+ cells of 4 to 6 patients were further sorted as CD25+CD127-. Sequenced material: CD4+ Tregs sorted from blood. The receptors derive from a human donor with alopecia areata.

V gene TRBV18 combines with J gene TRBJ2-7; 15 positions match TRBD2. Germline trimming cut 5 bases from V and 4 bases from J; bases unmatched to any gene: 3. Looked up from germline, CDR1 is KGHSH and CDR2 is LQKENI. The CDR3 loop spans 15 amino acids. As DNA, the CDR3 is TGTGCCAGCTCATCCGGACTAGCGGGAGGGTACGAGCAGTACTTC. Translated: CASSSGLAGGYEQYF.

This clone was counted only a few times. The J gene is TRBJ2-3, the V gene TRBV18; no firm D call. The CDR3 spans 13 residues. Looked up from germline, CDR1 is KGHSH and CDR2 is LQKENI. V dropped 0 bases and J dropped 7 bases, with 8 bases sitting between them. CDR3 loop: CASSPPSRNTQYF. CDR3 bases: TGTGCCAGCTCACCACCCTCCAGGAATACGCAGTATTTT.

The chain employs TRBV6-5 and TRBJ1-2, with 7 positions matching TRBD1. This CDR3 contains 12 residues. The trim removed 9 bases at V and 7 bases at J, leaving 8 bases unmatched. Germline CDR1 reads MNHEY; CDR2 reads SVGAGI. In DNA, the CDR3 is TGTGCCAGTACCAGTGACAGGGTTGGCTACACCTTC. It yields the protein CASTSDRVGYTF.